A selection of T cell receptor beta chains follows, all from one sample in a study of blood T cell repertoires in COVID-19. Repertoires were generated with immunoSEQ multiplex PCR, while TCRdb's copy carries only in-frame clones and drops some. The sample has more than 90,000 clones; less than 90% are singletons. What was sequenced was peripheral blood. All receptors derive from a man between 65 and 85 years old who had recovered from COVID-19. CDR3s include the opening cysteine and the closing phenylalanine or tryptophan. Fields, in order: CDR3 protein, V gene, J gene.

CDR3 protein: CATSEEERLNNEQFF; V gene: TRBV24-1; J gene: TRBJ2-1
CDR3 protein: CASSSWGRNTQYF; V gene: TRBV5-1; J gene: TRBJ2-3
CDR3 protein: CASSLSGQGGTGELFF; V gene: TRBV5-1; J gene: TRBJ2-2
CDR3 protein: CASSLPGQEAFF; V gene: TRBV5-1; J gene: TRBJ1-1
CDR3 protein: CASSSGQGAGSPLHF; V gene: TRBV11-2; J gene: TRBJ1-6
CDR3 protein: CASSSSTGVAGELFF; V gene: TRBV7-3; J gene: TRBJ2-2
CDR3 protein: CASSFGTGAAGNTIYF; V gene: TRBV2; J gene: TRBJ1-3
CDR3 protein: CSVEEFISNEQFF; V gene: TRBV29-1; J gene: TRBJ2-1
CDR3 protein: CASSRPGLAGIKEKQFF; V gene: TRBV5-6; J gene: TRBJ2-1
CDR3 protein: CASSLAGPSYEQYF; V gene: TRBV19; J gene: TRBJ2-7
CDR3 protein: CASSLSSSPLHF; V gene: TRBV28; J gene: TRBJ1-6